Included here is one TCR beta chain sequence, with context. Trimming took 8 bases from V and 1 from J, leaving 14 bases between them. Germline CDR1 reads SEHNR; CDR2 reads FQNEAQ (reference sequence). This CDR3 is 14 amino acids long. This entry is derived from a study of CD8+ T cells in alopecia areata. Treatment indicated: oral pan-JAK inhibitor, 5-10 mg twice daily. cDNA serving as the sequencing template came from extracted, reverse transcribed RNA. Profiled with immunoSEQ multiplex PCR; TCRdb holds only in-frame clones, not every one. The sample has roughly 120,000 clones; roughly 50% are singletons.

This specimen consisted of CD4+ T cells sorted from blood, obtained at week 24, from a patient treated with tofacitinib. The chain employs TRBV7-9 and TRBJ2-5; tentative D call: TRBD2 (7 bases). This receptor was obtained from a human donor with alopecia areata. CDR3 bases: TGTGCCAGCCAAGGACTAGGGGGCCAAGAGACCCAGTACTTC. Translating gives CASQGLGGQETQYF.